Presented here are 10 T cell receptor beta chains from one specimen sequenced in a study of cytomegalovirus exposure and HLA in healthy donors. PCR used 60 Vbeta primers and 13 Jbeta primers. The method was immunoSEQ multiplex PCR; TCRdb's version includes in-frame clones alone and lacks a portion of them. The repertoire consists of under 200,000 clones, with just over 75% occurring once and the leading ten covering about 1.9%. Sequencing was done on a sample of PBMCs. The receptor source for this set is a man aged 25 to 40 in good health and CMV-seronegative.

The rearrangement joins TRBV6-4 to TRBJ2-1; D is ambiguous. Germline CDR1 reads MRHNA; CDR2 reads SNTAGT. CDR3 length: 13 amino acids. The V gene lost 3 bases and the J gene lost 9 bases, with 12 bases spanning the gap. CDR3 coding DNA: TGTGCCAGCAGTGAGGCTAGACGCACTGAGCAGTTCTTC. As protein: CASSEARRTEQFF.

The V and J genes are TRBV7-9 and TRBJ2-2, with TRBD2 matching over 9 bases. This CDR3 comprises 16 residues. Germline values: CDR1 SEHNR, CDR2 FQNEAQ (reference sequence). The V and J ends lost 2 bases and 1 base, in that order; junction bases with no gene match: 2. The CDR3 sequence is CASSLLAGQNTGELFF. The CDR3 DNA is TGTGCCAGCAGCTTACTAGCGGGGCAGAACACCGGGGAGCTGTTTTTT.

The chain is built from TRBV28 and TRBJ1-4; 10 positions agree with TRBD1. After removal of 6 bases from V and 6 bases from J, the junction contained 10 bases not matched to a gene. This CDR3 spans 16 amino acids. Looked up from germline, CDR1 is MDHEN and CDR2 is SYDVKM. CDR3 protein: CASRVKTGTGDEKLFF. The CDR3 nucleotides are TGTGCCAGCAGAGTCAAGACCGGGACAGGGGATGAAAAACTGTTTTTT.

This rearrangement joins TRBV9 to TRBJ1-5; a possible D gene is TRBD1 (6 bases). Germline CDR1 reads SGDLS; CDR2 reads YYNGEE. This CDR3 is built from 17 residues. The V end was cut by 0 bases, the J end by 5 bases, with 18 bases between. CDR3 coding DNA: TGTGCCAGCAGCGTAGTGGGGGGGCACCGAGGGGATCAGCCCCAGCATTTT. It specifies CASSVVGGHRGDQPQHF.

The chain couples TRBV6-5 to TRBJ1-5; D uncertain. This CDR3 is built from 14 residues. The germline V gene has CDR1 MNHEY and CDR2 SVGAGI. Trimming removed 4 bases at V and 4 bases at J, with 11 bases between. The CDR3 coding sequence is TGTGCCAGCAGTTCCCGAGCGTTAAATCAGCCCCAGCATTTT. Residues: CASSSRALNQPQHF.

This chain's CDR3 is CASSSTGTGYYYEQYF. For the CDR3, the DNA is TGTGCCAGCAGTTCGACCGGGACAGGTTACTACTACGAGCAGTACTTC. The V gene is TRBV27, the J gene TRBJ2-7; 8 nucleotides match TRBD1. CDR1 is MNHEY, CDR2 SMNVEV, per germline (reference sequence). The CDR3 runs 16 residues. V lost 4 bases to trimming and J lost 3 bases; unmatched junction nucleotides: 11.

The V and J genes are TRBV28 and TRBJ1-1; D possibly corresponds to TRBD1 (5 bases). Germline CDR1 and CDR2: MDHEN and SYDVKM. This CDR3 spans 18 amino acids. Trimming took off 6 bases at V and 1 base at J, with 24 bases between the two ends. CDR3 residues: CASSPFPRRGIGNTEAFF. In DNA form, the CDR3 reads TGTGCCAGCAGCCCATTCCCGCGAAGGGGTATCGGGAACACTGAAGCTTTCTTT.

In its sample, this clone was seen a few times. V and J are TRBV7-3 and TRBJ2-2; 8 bases map to TRBD1. This CDR3 is 18 amino acids long. The V gene's germline CDR1 is SGHTA and CDR2 FQGTGA. J gave up 7 bases and V 3 bases, and 16 bases lay outside the gene matches. The CDR3 DNA follows: TGTGCCAGCAGCTTTGCCCCCTGGTCGGGACAGGTTCACGGGGAGCTGTTTTTT. This sequence encodes CASSFAPWSGQVHGELFF.

V is TRBV9 and J is TRBJ2-7, with 10 bases fitting TRBD2. CDR1 and CDR2 from the germline V gene are SGDLS and YYNGEE. The junction had 6 bases not matched to a gene; V was cut back by 2 bases and J by 7 bases. The CDR3 length is 14 residues. DNA of the CDR3: TGTGCCAGCAGCGTCGGACTAGCGGTTACGGAGCAGTACTTC. It encodes CASSVGLAVTEQYF.

The rearrangement links TRBV27 to TRBJ1-5; maybe TRBD1 (6 bases). Germline V gives CDR1 MNHEY, CDR2 SMNVEV (reference sequence). Trimming pared 1 base from V and 0 bases from J, leaving 13 bases between. The length of the CDR3 is 17 residues. The CDR3, as DNA: TGTGCCAGCAGTTTATACTGGGGGCTAGATAGCAATCAGCCCCAGCATTTT. It yields the protein CASSLYWGLDSNQPQHF.